This TCR beta chain was identified during a study of blood T cell repertoires in COVID-19 (TCRdb year 2020). Regarding the research as a whole: Samples from collaborators originated in the United States, Italy and Spain and spanned both the acute and convalescent phases of COVID-19. The samples were drawn from the first 160 participants of the ongoing ImmuneRACE study and from some 1,300 subjects provided by 6 global collaborators. The material from the prospective study consisted of cDNA or gDNA derived from T cells, B-cell-depleted T cells, or PBMCs. The dataset comprised deeply sampled blood TCRbeta repertoires from subjects exposed to, actively infected with, or recovered from COVID-19. Where available, HLA class I and class II types were taken from metadata supplied by the sample provider and were not determined by assay-based typing. Nearly every sample came with metadata listing a de-identified subject ID, COVID-19 status, age in years and sex. The repertoires were released in a freely available public database meant as a resource for research on the immune response to SARS-CoV-2.

On the study overall, not on this receptor specifically: Clinical and demographic metadata were provided uncurated, with the amount varying by source and participant.

Trimming removed 0 bases from V and 5 bases from J; the gene matches leave 3 bases unexplained. CDR1 and CDR2 were assigned from the germline V gene (reference sequence) as LNHNV and YYDKDF. Counted from cysteine to phenylalanine, this CDR3 has 15 amino acids. CDR3 DNA only is kept here, 45 bases in frame from base 1. One collaborating source in Seattle enrolled patients during active infection and followed them longitudinally through the course of disease. Each collaborating institution followed its own protocols to collect whole blood in K2EDTA tubes. For TCRbeta analysis, collaborators shipped samples in one of three forms: frozen whole blood, isolated PBMCs, or DNA extracted from either of those sample types. Note on this clone: It has no known antigen specificity. Within one base of it there is no much larger clone, and no base qualities were kept.

TCRbeta CDR3 regions were amplified from genomic DNA by means of the immunoSEQ Assay, a bias-controlled multiplex PCR. The source study handled its data this way. Nucleated cell counts per sample were estimated from amplification of reference gene primers within the assay. To quantify the absolute abundance of each unique TCRbeta CDR3 rearrangement, sequence reads were collapsed and filtered. For each sample, productive Simpson clonality was calculated as the square root of Simpson's diversity index across productive rearrangements. The table comes from immuneACCESS by way of TCRdb, which keeps in-frame sequences with V and J called. Part of the clones is missing from these tables; in studies checked, under half for an unresolved V gene and the rest for unknown reasons. V and J calls and clone size are as listed in that table; D and trimming were resolved from the DNA. Counted in this sample were approximately 270,000 clones; over 75% of them appeared once. The ten largest account for 0.87% of the sample.

The sample comprised peripheral blood. This TCR was recovered from a human donor with COVID-19, enrolled during active disease. The donor label of this sample is uncertain. This sequence uses TRBV15 and TRBJ1-4; 7 of the junction bases match TRBD1. The DNA reads as follows: TGTGCCACCAGCAGAGATCCGACAGGGAATGAAAAACTGTTTTTT. Its protein reads: CATSRDPTGNEKLFF.